What follows are 25 T cell receptor beta chains derived from one specimen sequenced in a study of Graves' ophthalmopathy and Graves' hyperthyroidism. Amplification of the TCR beta CDR3 regions used RNA transcripts (as template). HTBI primers primed a first-round RT-PCR, and a second-round multiplex PCR followed. TCRdb reanalysed the multiplex PCR reads using MiXCR and keeps one entry per CDR3 protein. The data contain 450,000 to 600,000 distinct CDR3 sequences, approximately 35% of them singletons. The sample was peripheral blood or thyroid tissue (not recorded which). The receptors were gathered from an adult man with Graves' hyperthyroidism.

The chain couples TRBV5-4 to TRBJ2-7; 9 nucleotides match TRBD2. The germline gives CDR1 SGHNT, CDR2 YYREEE (reference sequence). This CDR3 comprises 17 residues. V dropped 0 bases and J dropped 0; count of bases not matched to a gene: 7. CDR3 sequence: CASSLGPSGVSSYEQYF. The CDR3 nucleotides read TGTGCCAGCAGCTTGGGGCCTAGCGGGGTGAGCTCCTACGAGCAGTACTTC.

This clonotype was seen more than once but under ten times. The V call is TRBV29-1, the J call TRBJ2-2, with 10 bases fitting TRBD1. With V trimmed by 5 bases and J by 6 bases, 6 bases remained unmatched. Germline CDR1 reads SQVTM; CDR2 reads ANQGSEA. The CDR3 runs 14 residues. The CDR3 reads CSVIPGTGAGELFF. DNA of the CDR3: TGCAGCGTTATCCCCGGGACAGGGGCCGGGGAGCTGTTTTTT.

J is TRBJ2-7 and V is TRBV29-1; TRBD1 aligns across 12 bases. The CDR3 covers 14 residues. Germline CDR1 reads SQVTM; CDR2 reads ANQGSEA. The ends lost 7 bases at V and 2 bases at J; junction bases unmatched: 6. The CDR3 is CSGGTGGTPYEQYF. CDR3 nucleotide sequence: TGCAGCGGCGGGACAGGGGGCACCCCCTACGAGCAGTACTTC.

The chain links TRBV7-9 to TRBJ2-3, with D unclear. Trimming removed 1 base from V and 7 bases from J, with 9 bases in between. The CDR3 runs 13 residues. Germline V CDR1 and CDR2: SEHNR, FQNEAQ (reference sequence). The CDR3 sequence is CASSLGTENTQYF. Written as DNA, the CDR3 is TGTGCCAGCAGCTTAGGGACGGAAAATACGCAGTATTTT.

J is TRBJ2-7 and V is TRBV29-1, with D uncertain. The CDR3 runs 22 residues. CDR1 and CDR2 from the germline V gene are SQVTM and ANQGSEA. The V end was cut by 4 bases, the J end by 0 bases, with 37 bases between. The CDR3 coding sequence is TGCAGCGTTGCAACGGTCGGTGCCAGCAGCTTGAGGCCCCGGGCCCCCTCCTACGAGCAGTACTTC. Translating it yields CSVATVGASSLRPRAPSYEQYF.

This clonotype was seen only once. The junction departs from the called germline gene at one end, perhaps through a read error. The chain uses TRBV10-3 and TRBJ2-7, with D hard to call. Judging by the DNA end, TRBJ2-5 fits better; the J call may be wrong. The CDR3 sequence is 13 residues long. CDR1 ENHRY and CDR2 SYGVKD come from the germline V gene. In DNA form, the CDR3 reads TGTGCCAGCAGTATCAGAGTCCGGGAGACCCAGTACTTC. This codes for CASSIRVRETQYF.

This clonotype was counted many times. This sequence joins TRBV5-8 and TRBJ1-2; a possible D gene is TRBD1 (6 bases). The CDR3 has 14 residues. CDR1 and CDR2 (germline): SGHTS, YDEGEE. Trimming removed 0 bases at V and 8 bases at J, with 14 bases between. CDR3 in DNA: TGTGCCAGCAGCTTGGGAAACAGGGCTCGGGGCTACACCTTC. Its protein is CASSLGNRARGYTF. Complete variable domain (other parts from reference TRBV5-8 and TRBJ1-2): EAGVTQSPTHLIKTRGQQATLRCSPISGHTSVYWYQQALGLGLQFLLWYDEGEERNRGNFPPRFSGRQFPNYSSELNVNALELEDSALYLCASSLGNRARGYTFGSGTRLTVV.

This clonotype was counted ten times or more. The genes are TRBV7-8 and TRBJ1-6, with D perhaps matching TRBD1 (5 bases). Germline CDR1 is SGHVS and CDR2 is FQNEAQ. The CDR3 extends over 16 amino acids. The V and J ends lost 3 bases and 0 bases respectively, with 9 bases between them. The CDR3 DNA follows: TGTGCCAGCAGCTTGGGGCAAGACTCCTATAATTCACCCCTCCACTTT. Its translation: CASSLGQDSYNSPLHF.

This clonotype has ten or more counts. V and J are TRBV2 and TRBJ1-2; the D gene is possibly TRBD1 (5 bases). The ends were cut back, 1 base at V and 1 base at J, with 7 bases in the middle. Germline loops: CDR1 SNHLY, CDR2 FYNNEI. The CDR3 extends over 14 amino acids. This chain's CDR3 is CASSEGTRNYGYTF. CDR3 in DNA: TGTGCCAGCAGTGAAGGGACACGTAACTATGGCTACACCTTC.

The chain links TRBV7-2 to TRBJ2-7; the match to TRBD1 covers 7 bases. V lost 3 bases to trimming and J lost 7 bases; unmatched junction nucleotides: 12. CDR3 length equals 15 residues. Looked up from germline, CDR1 is SGHTA and CDR2 is FQGNSA. This chain's CDR3 is CASSFNRGVRNEQYF. The CDR3 DNA sequence: TGTGCCAGCAGCTTCAACAGGGGAGTCCGCAATGAGCAGTACTTC.

This clonotype appeared a few times. The rearrangement joins TRBV5-1 to TRBJ1-6; 8 bases map to TRBD1. This CDR3 is built from 18 residues. Germline assignment: CDR1 SGHRS and CDR2 YFSETQ. With 1 base clipped from V and 6 bases from J, the junction kept 12 bases outside the gene matches. The CDR3 spells CASSLSGQGAAGNSPLHF. In DNA, the CDR3 is TGCGCCAGCAGCTTGTCAGGGCAGGGGGCCGCAGGTAATTCACCCCTCCACTTT.

V gene TRBV5-6 combines with J gene TRBJ1-6; D not resolved. The germline V gene has CDR1 SGHDT and CDR2 YYEEEE. V shed 1 base and J shed 6 bases, with 8 bases lying between them. The CDR3 is 14 amino acids. In DNA, the CDR3 is TGTGCCAGCAGCTTGAGGTTTCCTAATTCACCCCTCCACTTT. Translating gives CASSLRFPNSPLHF.

With respect to this clonotype: Given the absence of the conserved phenylalanine or tryptophan at the CDR3 end, a read error is likely. The chain links TRBV11-2 to TRBJ1-1, with D hard to call. CDR3 length: 11 amino acids. Per the germline V gene, CDR1 is SGHAT and CDR2 is FQNNGV. The V and J ends lost 2 bases and 6 bases respectively, with 4 bases between them. The CDR3 DNA reads as TGTGCCAGCAGCTTACAGGCTGAAGCTTTCTCT. It translates to CASSLQAEAFS.

The chain has TRBV4-1 and TRBJ1-1, with 10 bases that match TRBD1. The CDR3 is made up of 17 amino acids. Germline assignment: CDR1 MGHRA and CDR2 YSYEKL. V was clipped by 2 bases and J by 5 bases; unmatched bases: 11. The CDR3 is CASSQPLRQGAATEAFF. The CDR3 DNA is TGCGCCAGCAGCCAACCACTCCGACAGGGGGCCGCAACTGAAGCTTTCTTT.

This clonotype was detected ten times or more. The rearrangement uses TRBV12-3 or TRBV12-4 and TRBJ1-2; no firm D call. This CDR3 has 15 amino acids. Trimming removed 5 bases at V and 3 bases at J, with 16 bases between. The CDR3 region is CASSRNLGFYYGYTF. CDR3 sequence (DNA): TGTGCCAGCAGTCGGAACCTGGGGTTCTACTATGGCTACACCTTC.

This clonotype has ten or more counts. This chain connects TRBV29-1 to TRBJ2-7; 7 bases fit TRBD1. Germline CDR1 SQVTM, CDR2 ANQGSEA. The CDR3 has 14 amino acids. After removal of 6 bases from V and 3 bases from J, the junction contained 11 bases not matched to a gene. The CDR3 here is CSVENDRALYEQYF. CDR3 bases: TGCAGCGTCGAGAATGACAGGGCCCTCTACGAGCAGTACTTC.

This clonotype occurred a few times. The chain links TRBV20-1 to TRBJ2-7, with 9 positions matching TRBD2. Germline CDR1 is DFQATT and CDR2 is SNEGSKA (reference sequence). The length of the CDR3 is 14 residues. V lost 3 bases and J lost 4; bases outside the gene matches: 7. CDR3 nucleotide sequence: TGCAGTGCTAGGATTCCGGGACTAGCTTACGAGCAGTACTTC. Translation gives CSARIPGLAYEQYF.

The genes are TRBV2 and TRBJ2-7; D not certain. The length of the CDR3 is 14 residues. The V gene's germline CDR1 is SNHLY and CDR2 FYNNEI. V was pared by 4 bases and J by 0 bases, with 10 bases between. The CDR3 loop is CASSVSQRSYEQYF. The CDR3 DNA follows: TGTGCCAGCAGTGTATCTCAACGCTCCTACGAGCAGTACTTC.

J is TRBJ2-1 and V is TRBV12-3 or TRBV12-4; a possible D gene is TRBD2 (5 bases). Deletions cut 3 bases from V and 5 bases from J, with 23 bases between. This CDR3 is built from 18 residues. CDR3 sequence (DNA): TGTGCCAGCAGTTTTTCAGATGCTATGAGCGGTGTCAACAATGAGCAGTTCTTC. It yields the protein CASSFSDAMSGVNNEQFF.

This clonotype was recorded many times. The V gene is TRBV24-1, the J gene TRBJ2-5; 9 bases map to TRBD2. The CDR3 covers 16 residues. Germline-derived CDR1 and CDR2 are KGHDR and SFDVKD. Losses at the gene ends were 3 bases for V and 4 bases for J; bases not matched to a gene: 8. CDR3 coding DNA: TGTGCCACCAGTGATCCTACATCTAGCGGGACAGAGACCCAGTACTTC. Translation: CATSDPTSSGTETQYF.

The rearrangement uses TRBV9 and TRBJ2-2; 9 bases agree with TRBD2. CDR3 length: 17 residues. Looked up from germline, CDR1 is SGDLS and CDR2 is YYNGEE. V was clipped by 3 bases and J by 0 bases; unmatched bases: 6. The CDR3 nucleotides read TGTGCCAGCAGCGACCGACTAGCGGACGCGAACACCGGGGAGCTGTTTTTT. It yields the protein CASSDRLADANTGELFF.

A note on this clonotype: At one end the junction does not follow the germline gene, possibly because of a read error. This chain uses TRBV7-9 with TRBJ2-2; 8 nucleotides agree with TRBD2. The germline V gene has CDR1 SEHNR and CDR2 FQNEAQ (reference sequence). The CDR3 length is 16 residues. The CDR3, as DNA: TGTGCCAGCAGCTTAGCCCCACTAGCGGCCTACAATGAGCAGTTTTTT. Translation: CASSLAPLAAYNEQFF.

This clonotype is a singleton in its sample. The rearrangement links TRBV7-9 to TRBJ2-1; 9 positions match TRBD1. Trimming removed 4 bases from V and 2 bases from J; junction bases left unmatched: 6. CDR3 length equals 16 residues. Germline V gives CDR1 SEHNR, CDR2 FQNEAQ (reference sequence). CDR3 coding DNA: TGTGCCAGCAGCTCACCGGGACAGGGAACCTACAATGAGCAGTTCTTC. Its translation is CASSSPGQGTYNEQFF.

The chain uses TRBV7-9 and TRBJ2-2, with D unclear. Germline V gene lookup returns CDR1 SEHNR and CDR2 FQNEAQ (reference sequence). Trimming took off 3 bases at V and 6 bases at J, with 8 bases between the two ends. This CDR3 is 13 amino acids long. This CDR3 reads CASSFSRPGELFF. CDR3 in DNA: TGTGCCAGCAGCTTTTCCCGCCCCGGGGAGCTGTTTTTT.

This clonotype was recorded many times. The chain employs TRBV11-3 and TRBJ1-2, with 8 bases that match TRBD1. V shed 7 bases and J 4 bases; nucleotides not matched to a gene: 8. Germline V gene sequence: CDR1 SGHNT, CDR2 YENEEA. The CDR3 length is 14 residues. The CDR3 region is CASTRDRGGYGYTF. In nucleotides, the CDR3 is TGTGCCAGCACTCGAGACAGGGGAGGCTATGGCTACACCTTC.